The rows below give T cell receptor beta chains drawn from one sample of a study of T cells after yellow fever vaccination. From the 5' RACE reads, TCRdb called clonotypes with MiXCR, one entry per CDR3 protein. The sample lists 250,000 to 400,000 distinct CDR3 sequences; about 4% were seen once. The sequences come from PBMCs, collected 5 days after the yellow fever booster vaccination. These TCRs come from a man aged 18 to 35 who received the YFV17D yellow fever vaccine. Each CDR3 is given with its conserved first and last residue. D genes are given only for firm matches.

j_gene,len,v_gene,d_gene,CDR3aa
TRBJ2-1,13,TRBV4-1,NA,CASSQQADNEQFF
TRBJ2-5,18,TRBV4-2,TRBD2,CASSQESSGGSLQETQYF
TRBJ2-5,12,TRBV12-3/TRBV12-4,TRBD1,CAPDRGKETQYF
TRBJ1-3,14,TRBV2,NA,CASSDQTTGNTIYF
TRBJ1-5,15,TRBV3-1,TRBD1,CASSPRQGSVQPQHF
TRBJ2-7,16,TRBV7-9,TRBD1,CASRQHPPQGGGEQYF
TRBJ1-1,14,TRBV30,NA,CAWSVWGSNTEAFF
TRBJ1-2,13,TRBV20-1,NA,CSARLGTAPVYTF
TRBJ2-1,15,TRBV24-1,NA,CATSDSTRAYNEQFF
TRBJ1-1,13,TRBV7-3,TRBD1,CASSSDRGNEAFF
TRBJ2-2,14,TRBV12-3/TRBV12-4,NA,CASSLGASTGELFF
TRBJ2-7,13,TRBV30,NA,CAWSPMGPNEQYF
TRBJ2-3,12,TRBV6-2/TRBV6-3,NA,CASTYSLDTQYF
TRBJ2-1,17,TRBV29-1,TRBD1,CSVEGLYRDRRYNEQFF
TRBJ1-3,16,TRBV7-9,NA,CASSPRTLLSGNTIYF
TRBJ1-3,15,TRBV7-6,NA,CASSSISRSGNTIYF
TRBJ2-1,17,TRBV3-1,TRBD1,CASSQDWGTGYHNEQFF
TRBJ2-1,12,TRBV6-2/TRBV6-3,NA,CASSLTDNEQFF
TRBJ1-1,14,TRBV5-1,NA,CASSLDSLNTEAFF
TRBJ1-1,13,TRBV10-3,NA,CAGAQGRDTEAFF
TRBJ1-1,12,TRBV6-2/TRBV6-3,NA,CASSYLGTEAFF
TRBJ1-5,14,TRBV6-5,NA,CASSSNSPNQPQHF
TRBJ1-5,15,TRBV4-1,NA,CASSRGGRSYQPQHF
TRBJ2-5,16,TRBV4-2,NA,CASSQDGGLGVETQYF
TRBJ2-3,14,TRBV1,NA,CTSSQDPAADTQYF
TRBJ2-6,14,TRBV5-4,NA,CASSLETVGNVLTF
TRBJ2-2,17,TRBV5-1,TRBD2,CASSLAPSGGAAGELFF
TRBJ1-5,13,TRBV6-6,NA,CASSGYINQPQHF
TRBJ2-5,14,TRBV10-3,NA,CAISDKAVQETQYF
TRBJ1-5,16,TRBV6-5,NA,CASSSRGPQSNQPQHF
TRBJ2-1,15,TRBV6-2/TRBV6-3,TRBD2,CASSYGLAGVNEQFF
TRBJ1-2,15,TRBV18,TRBD1,CASSRTHGQGGGYTF
TRBJ1-1,11,TRBV19,NA,CASSKYTEAFF
TRBJ1-5,15,TRBV5-6,TRBD1,CASSSKTGAGQPQHF
TRBJ2-5,13,TRBV10-1,NA,CASSEGHQETQYF
TRBJ2-1,10,TRBV30,TRBD2,CAWSSGGQFF
TRBJ2-5,17,TRBV14,NA,CASSQDRIRAPQETQYF
TRBJ1-1,11,TRBV10-3,NA,CAISMNTEAFF
TRBJ1-2,15,TRBV6-1,NA,CASSEEGTGSYGYTF
TRBJ2-5,14,TRBV6-1,NA,CASNLVGGEETQYF
TRBJ1-5,16,TRBV7-2,NA,CASSLALIRNNQPQHF
TRBJ1-6,14,TRBV7-9,NA,CASRSTPRNSPLPF
TRBJ1-2,15,TRBV7-2,NA,CASSPSWRGGGGYTF
TRBJ1-1,15,TRBV6-5,NA,CASSYGGYMNTEAFF
TRBJ2-2,14,TRBV18,NA,CASSPVTNTGELFF
TRBJ1-2,13,TRBV10-3,NA,CAIRGRTDYGYTF
TRBJ2-7,14,TRBV20-1,NA,CSANPRGRTYEQYF
TRBJ2-5,12,TRBV12-5,NA,CASGLPHQTQYF